This T cell receptor beta chain was profiled in a study of T cell repertoires in cytomegalovirus infection. Turning to the study itself: Selection of CMV epitopes for the study included recently identified HLA-C-restricted and well-studied HLA-B-restricted ones. It was the public TCR beta signatures that indicated both CMV infection and matching HLA type. General study findings and limits: Of the TCR beta families, the public ones yielded a cumulative frequency that identified carriers of CMV plus the relevant HLA. The response measured ex vivo was dominated by TCR beta clonotypes (HLA-C-restricted and CMV-specific).

Worth noting for this clonotype: Its matching antigen is unknown.

This CDR3 region has 17 residues. Germline V gene lookup returns CDR1 MNHNS and CDR2 SASEGT. Trimming removed 3 bases at V and 0 bases at J, with 12 bases between. TCRdb analysed the reads with MiXCR anew, one entry per CDR3 protein. The table records 830,000 or so distinct CDR3 sequences, less than 35% of them present only once. The rearrangement joins TRBV6-1 to TRBJ1-6; possible D gene TRBD1, 5 bases. The sequencing here drew on cultured CD8+ T cells from PBMCs, taken from culture after CMV antigen stimulation. The source of this sequence is a human donor in good health (CMV status not recorded). Some clones in this sample may be carry-over from other donors' samples. CDR3 in amino acids: CASSDLQESSYNSPLHF. The DNA for the CDR3 is TGTGCCAGCAGTGATCTACAGGAGAGCTCCTATAATTCACCCCTCCACTTT.